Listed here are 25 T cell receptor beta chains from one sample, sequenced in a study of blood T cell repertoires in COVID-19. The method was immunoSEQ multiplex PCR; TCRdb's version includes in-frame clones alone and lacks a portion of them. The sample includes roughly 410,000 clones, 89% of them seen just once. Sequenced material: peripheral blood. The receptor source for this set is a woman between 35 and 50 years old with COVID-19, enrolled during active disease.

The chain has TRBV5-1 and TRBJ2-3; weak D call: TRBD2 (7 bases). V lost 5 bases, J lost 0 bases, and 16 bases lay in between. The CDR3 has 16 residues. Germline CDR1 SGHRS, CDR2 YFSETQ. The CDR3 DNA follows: TGCGCCAGCAGACCCGGGGGGCTGGCCAGCACAGATACGCAGTATTTT. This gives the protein CASRPGGLASTDTQYF.

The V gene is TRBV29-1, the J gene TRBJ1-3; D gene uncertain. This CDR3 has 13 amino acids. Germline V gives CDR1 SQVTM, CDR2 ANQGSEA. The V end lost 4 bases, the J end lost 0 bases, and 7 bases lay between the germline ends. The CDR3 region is CSVGLNSGNTIYF. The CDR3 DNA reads TGCAGCGTTGGACTGAACTCTGGAAACACCATATATTTT.

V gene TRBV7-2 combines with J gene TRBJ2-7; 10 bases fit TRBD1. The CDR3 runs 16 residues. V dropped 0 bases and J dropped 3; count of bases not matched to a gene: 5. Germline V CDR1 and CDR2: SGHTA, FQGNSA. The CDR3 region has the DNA TGTGCCAGCAGCTTAGCGCCCGGACAGGGGGTCTACGAGCAGTACTTC. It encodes CASSLAPGQGVYEQYF.

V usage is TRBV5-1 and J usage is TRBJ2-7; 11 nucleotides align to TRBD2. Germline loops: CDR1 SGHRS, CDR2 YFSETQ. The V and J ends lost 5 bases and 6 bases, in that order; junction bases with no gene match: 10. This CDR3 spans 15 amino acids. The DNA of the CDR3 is TGCGCCAGCAGTGCCCGGACTAGCGGGTCAACCGAGCAGTACTTC. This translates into CASSARTSGSTEQYF.

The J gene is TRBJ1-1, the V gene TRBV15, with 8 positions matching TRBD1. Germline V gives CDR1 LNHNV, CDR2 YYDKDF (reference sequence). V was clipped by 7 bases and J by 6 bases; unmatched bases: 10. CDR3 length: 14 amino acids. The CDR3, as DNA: TGTGCCACCATAAACTACGGGACAGGAGCTGAAGCTTTCTTT. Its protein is CATINYGTGAEAFF.

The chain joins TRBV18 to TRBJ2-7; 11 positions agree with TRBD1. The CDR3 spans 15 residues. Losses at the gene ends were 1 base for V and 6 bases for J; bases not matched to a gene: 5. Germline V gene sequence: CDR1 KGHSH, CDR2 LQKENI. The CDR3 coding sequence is TGTGCCAGCTCACCACGGGGAGGACAGGGGGCCGAGCAGTACTTC. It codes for CASSPRGGQGAEQYF.

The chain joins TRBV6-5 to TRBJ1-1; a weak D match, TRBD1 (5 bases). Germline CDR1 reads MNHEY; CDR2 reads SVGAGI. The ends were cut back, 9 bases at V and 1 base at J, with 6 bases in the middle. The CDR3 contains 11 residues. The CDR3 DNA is TGTGCCAGTCAGGGGAACACTGAAGCTTTCTTT. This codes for CASQGNTEAFF.

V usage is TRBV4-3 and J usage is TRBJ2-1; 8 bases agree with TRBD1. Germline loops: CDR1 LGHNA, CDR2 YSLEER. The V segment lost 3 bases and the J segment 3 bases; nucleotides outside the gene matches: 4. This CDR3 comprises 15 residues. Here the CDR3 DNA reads TGCGCCAGCAGCCATTCGGACAGGGACTACAATGAGCAGTTCTTC. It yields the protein CASSHSDRDYNEQFF.

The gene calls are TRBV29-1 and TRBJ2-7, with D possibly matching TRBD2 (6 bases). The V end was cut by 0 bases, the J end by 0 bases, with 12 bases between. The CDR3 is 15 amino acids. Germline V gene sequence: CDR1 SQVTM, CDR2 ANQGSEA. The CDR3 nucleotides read TGCAGCGTTGAAGATCGCTCGCGGGACTCCTACGAGCAGTACTTC. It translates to CSVEDRSRDSYEQYF.

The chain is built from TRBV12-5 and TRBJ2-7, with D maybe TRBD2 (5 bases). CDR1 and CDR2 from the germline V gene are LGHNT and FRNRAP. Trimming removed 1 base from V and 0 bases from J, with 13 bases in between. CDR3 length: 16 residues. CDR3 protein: CASGLGGSTFSYEQYF. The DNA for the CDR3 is TGTGCTAGTGGTTTGGGAGGGTCGACGTTCTCCTACGAGCAGTACTTC.

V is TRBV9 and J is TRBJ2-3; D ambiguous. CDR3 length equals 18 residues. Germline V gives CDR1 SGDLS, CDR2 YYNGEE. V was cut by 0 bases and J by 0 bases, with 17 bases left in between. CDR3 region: CASSVGVLRSPSTDTQYF. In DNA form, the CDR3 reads TGTGCCAGCAGCGTAGGCGTCCTCCGGAGTCCTAGCACAGATACGCAGTATTTT. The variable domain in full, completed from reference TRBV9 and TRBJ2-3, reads DSGVTQTPKHLITATGQRVTLRCSPRSGDLSVYWYQQSLDQGLQFLIQYYNGEERAKGNILERFSAQQFPDLHSELNLSSLELGDSALYFCASSVGVLRSPSTDTQYFGPGTRLTVL.

CDR3 protein: CASRKQGLNTEAFF. CDR3 DNA: TGTGCCAGTAGGAAACAGGGTCTGAACACTGAAGCTTTCTTT. This chain uses TRBV19 with TRBJ1-1, with D perhaps TRBD1 (6 bases). Per the germline V gene, CDR1 is LNHDA and CDR2 is SQIVND (reference sequence). The CDR3 spans 14 residues. Trimming removed 6 bases from V and 0 bases from J, with 11 bases in between.

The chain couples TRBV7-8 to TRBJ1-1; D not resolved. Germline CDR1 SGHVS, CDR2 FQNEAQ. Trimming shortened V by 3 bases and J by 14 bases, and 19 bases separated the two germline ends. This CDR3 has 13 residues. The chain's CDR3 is CASSFPGGQLDFF. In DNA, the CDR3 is TGTGCCAGCAGCTTCCCAGGAGGCCAATTAGACTTCTTT.

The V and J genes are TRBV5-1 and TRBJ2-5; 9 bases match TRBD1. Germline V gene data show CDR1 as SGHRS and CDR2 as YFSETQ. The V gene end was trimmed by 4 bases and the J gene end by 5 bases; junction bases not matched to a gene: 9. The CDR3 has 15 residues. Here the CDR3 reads CASSDPQGADETQYF. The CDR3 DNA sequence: TGCGCCAGCAGCGACCCACAGGGGGCGGACGAGACCCAGTACTTC.

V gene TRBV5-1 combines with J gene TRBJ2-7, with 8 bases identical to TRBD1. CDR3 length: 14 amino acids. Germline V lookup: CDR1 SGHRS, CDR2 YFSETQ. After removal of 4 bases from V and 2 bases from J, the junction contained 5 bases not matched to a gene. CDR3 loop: CASSGGQVAYEQYF. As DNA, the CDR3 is TGCGCCAGCAGCGGGGGACAGGTTGCCTACGAGCAGTACTTC. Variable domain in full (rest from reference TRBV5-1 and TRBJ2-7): KAGVTQTPRYLIKTRGQQVTLSCSPISGHRSVSWYQQTPGQGLQFLFEYFSETQRNKGNFPGRFSGRQFSNSRSEMNVSTLELGDSALYLCASSGGQVAYEQYFGPGTRLTVT.

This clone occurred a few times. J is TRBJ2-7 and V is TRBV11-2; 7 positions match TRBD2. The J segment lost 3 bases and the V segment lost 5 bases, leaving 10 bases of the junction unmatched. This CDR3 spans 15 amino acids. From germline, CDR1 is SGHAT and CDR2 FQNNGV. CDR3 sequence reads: CASSLLPGGIYEQYF. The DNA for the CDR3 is TGTGCCAGCAGCCTCCTGCCCGGGGGGATCTACGAGCAGTACTTC.

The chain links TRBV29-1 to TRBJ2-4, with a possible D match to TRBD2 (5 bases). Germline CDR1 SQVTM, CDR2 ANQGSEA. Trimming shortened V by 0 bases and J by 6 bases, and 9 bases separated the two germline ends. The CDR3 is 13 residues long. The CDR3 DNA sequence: TGCAGCGTTGAAGATCTGGCGGGAAACATTCAGTACTTC. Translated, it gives CSVEDLAGNIQYF.

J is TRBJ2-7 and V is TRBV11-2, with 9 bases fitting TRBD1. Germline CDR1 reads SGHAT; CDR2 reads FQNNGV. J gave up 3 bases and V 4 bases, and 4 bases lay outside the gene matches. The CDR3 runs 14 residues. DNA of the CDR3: TGTGCCAGCAGCTCCGGACAGGGGAACTACGAGCAGTACTTC. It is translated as CASSSGQGNYEQYF. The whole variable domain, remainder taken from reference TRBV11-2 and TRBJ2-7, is EAGVAQSPRYKIIEKRQSVAFWCNPISGHATLYWYQQILGQGPKLLIQFQNNGVVDDSQLPKDRFSAERLKGVDSTLKIQPAKLEDSAVYLCASSSGQGNYEQYFGPGTRLTVT.

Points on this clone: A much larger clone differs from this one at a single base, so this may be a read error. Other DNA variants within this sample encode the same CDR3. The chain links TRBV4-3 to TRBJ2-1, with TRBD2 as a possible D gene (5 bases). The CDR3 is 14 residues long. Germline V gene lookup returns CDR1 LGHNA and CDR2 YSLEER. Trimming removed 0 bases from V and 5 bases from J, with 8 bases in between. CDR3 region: CASSQDGLDNEQFF. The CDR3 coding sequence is TGCGCCAGCAGCCAAGATGGACTTGACAATGAGCAGTTCTTC.

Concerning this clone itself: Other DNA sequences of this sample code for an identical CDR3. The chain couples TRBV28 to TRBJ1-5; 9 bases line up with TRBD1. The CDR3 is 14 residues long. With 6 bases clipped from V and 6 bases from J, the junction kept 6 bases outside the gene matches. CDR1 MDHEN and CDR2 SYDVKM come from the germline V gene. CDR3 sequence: CASSPTGGVQPQHF. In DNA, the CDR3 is TGTGCCAGCAGCCCGACAGGGGGGGTTCAGCCCCAGCATTTT.

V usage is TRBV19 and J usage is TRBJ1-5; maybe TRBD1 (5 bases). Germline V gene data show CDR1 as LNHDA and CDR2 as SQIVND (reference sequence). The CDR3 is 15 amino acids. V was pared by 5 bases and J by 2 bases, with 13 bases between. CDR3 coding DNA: TGTGCCAGTAGTCCCGGGGGTTGGGGCAATCAGCCCCAGCATTTT. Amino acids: CASSPGGWGNQPQHF. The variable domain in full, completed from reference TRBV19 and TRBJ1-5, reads DGGITQSPKYLFRKEGQNVTLSCEQNLNHDAMYWYRQDPGQGLRLIYYSQIVNDFQKGDIAEGYSVSREKKESFPLTVTSAQKNPTAFYLCASSPGGWGNQPQHFGDGTRLSIL.

The CDR3 DNA reads as TGTGCCAGCAGCGTAGCGTCGGGACAGGCACCCCTCTACGAGCAGTACTTC. Protein product: CASSVASGQAPLYEQYF. The chain links TRBV9 to TRBJ2-7; 8 bases are a match to TRBD1. Losses at the gene ends were 0 bases for V and 3 bases for J; bases not matched to a gene: 11. CDR3 length: 17 amino acids. The V gene's germline CDR1 is SGDLS and CDR2 YYNGEE.

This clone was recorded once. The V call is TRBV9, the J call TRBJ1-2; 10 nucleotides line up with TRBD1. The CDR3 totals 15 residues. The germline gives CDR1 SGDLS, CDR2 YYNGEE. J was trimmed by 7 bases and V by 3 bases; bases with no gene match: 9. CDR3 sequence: CASSEGQGLESGYTF. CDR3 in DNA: TGTGCCAGCAGCGAGGGACAGGGGCTTGAGAGTGGCTACACCTTC.

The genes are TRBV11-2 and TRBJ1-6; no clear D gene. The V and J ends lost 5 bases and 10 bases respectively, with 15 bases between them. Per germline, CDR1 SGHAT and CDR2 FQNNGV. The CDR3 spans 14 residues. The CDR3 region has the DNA TGTGCCAGCAGCCCCGCGGGGTTGGAATCACCCCTCCACTTT. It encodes CASSPAGLESPLHF.

CDR3 DNA: TGCGCCAGCAGCCCGGGACTTTTCTATAATTCACCCCTCCACTTT. Protein: CASSPGLFYNSPLHF. The V gene is TRBV4-1, the J gene TRBJ1-6; weak D call: TRBD1 (5 bases). This CDR3 comprises 15 residues. V lost 4 bases, J lost 3 bases, and 10 bases lay in between. Germline CDR1 and CDR2: MGHRA and YSYEKL.